The sequence of this TCR beta chain was determined in a study of shared clonotypes between healthy human individuals (TCRdb year 2020). A note on the overall study: The cohort included a few men and a couple of women between 18 and 49 years of age. Per donor, three plates each were used for CD4 naive and CD4 memory, two for CD8 naive, and one for CD8 memory. The study deeply sequenced blood TCR repertoires of five healthy adults to estimate repertoire size and the extent of clonotype sharing between individuals. To increase sequencing depth and limit assay-specific biases, different laboratories used diverse techniques to prepare libraries and sequence TCR repertoires. Each donor's leukapheresis produced roughly between roughly 0.94 and 9.5 billion PBMCs.

Using the deep immunoSEQ assay, multiplex PCR amplified TCR CDR3 regions from genomic DNA. Extracted genomic DNA from each cell subset was distributed evenly across all wells of several immunoSEQ 96-well plates, and each plate was treated as a replicate. For sorted subsets, 200 to 250 ng genomic DNA, equal to tens of thousands of T cell genomes, was loaded into each replicate PCR. The purified libraries were quantified using a Qubit 3.0 fluorometer, sized with a Bioanalyzer 2100, and then quantified again using the KAPA Library Quantification kit. Each immunoSEQ 96-well plate was sequenced on its own single-read 150-cycle Illumina NextSeq 550 flow cell. Per the original workflow: Because only junctional sequences without quality scores were contained in the immunoSEQ output, filtering matching that applied to full-length reads could not be performed. Sequences were annotated with PyIR, a Python wrapper for IgBLAST v1.9, using IMGT germline references to assign V/J genes and CDR3. Any read was removed if the V/J assignment was weak (E-value above 1e-6), the CDR3 was missing, or the read contained stop codons, out-of-frame junctions, or ambiguous translated residues. V3J clonotypes were defined as sequences sharing the same inferred V gene, J gene, and CDR3 amino acid sequence. The percentage overlap between two repertoires was calculated by dividing the number of shared unique clonotypes by the size of the smaller repertoire. Repertoire richness was assessed with RTK rarefaction, the Chao1 estimator, and Recon v2.1 estimates of unobserved clonotypes. For all TCRbeta clonotypes obtained by the gDNA method from several donors, generation probabilities were computed with OLGA. In its TCRdb copy, this immuneACCESS table keeps in-frame sequences only and misses some clones. Where compared with another copy, unresolved V genes explain less than half of these, and the others have no known cause. V, J and clone size are taken as reported in that table, and D and trimming were inferred from the DNA itself. In all, the sample holds over 850,000 clones, and approximately 78% of those were seen once. The top ten clonotypes cover approximately 0.56% of the sample.

The donors were healthy, HIV-negative adults with no recently reported acute infections or vaccinations. All donors were Caucasian adults living in Nashville, Tennessee, USA. CD4+ T cells were enriched by magnetic negative selection; naive cells were then positively selected on CD45RA, and the negative fraction formed the memory subset. Blood was collected by leukapheresis, and PBMCs were isolated by Ficoll-Histopaque density gradient centrifugation and then cryopreserved in liquid nitrogen vapor phase. Analytical flow cytometry was used to check the purity and quantity of each magnetically sorted T cell population. Each sorted fraction had its genomic DNA isolated and then quantified by UV absorbance on a Nanodrop 2000c. This clone turned up a few times. Its antigen is not yet known. Within one base of it there is no much larger clone, and no base qualities were kept. The paper as a whole reports these results and caveats: Rarefaction of sorted-subset datasets indicated incomplete sequencing despite the large sequencing depth. When a handful of donors were compared, the shared fraction of clonotypes was 5% to 6.5% for naive CD4, over 3% for naive CD8, 2.3% for memory CD4, and under 0.5% for memory CD8. Pairwise subsampling led to the expectation that sequencing depth would affect the degree of clonotype sharing among donors. Clonotypes shared by all four sorted-subset donors showed higher generation probabilities than non-shared clonotypes. Sampling was restricted to blood, and TCR repertoires in tissue are likely to differ from TCR repertoires in blood. Because the study included a small number of donors, the genetic and exposure-history diversity represented was limited. Naive subsets generally had larger estimated clonotype richness than memory subsets.

This receptor was taken from a man aged 18-30 years in good health. Some clones in this sample may be carry-over from other donors' samples. Material for sequencing was memory CD4+ T cells from PBMCs. The sample's cell subset or site, from its label and the paper: CD45RA-negative fraction.

The DNA sequence is TGTGCCAGCAGCAGACAGGGACAAAAACTGTTTTTT. The translation is CASSRQGQKLFF. The V and J genes are TRBV28 and TRBJ1-4; 7 bases in the junction line up with TRBD1. The germline V gene specifies MDHEN as CDR1 and SYDVKM as CDR2. The CDR3 starts with the cysteine, ends with the phenylalanine, and has 12 residues. Here the CDR3 DNA is all that survives: 36 bases in frame from base 1. For this chain, trimming is 6 bases at the V end and 9 bases at the J end, and the number of junction bases without a gene match is 4.